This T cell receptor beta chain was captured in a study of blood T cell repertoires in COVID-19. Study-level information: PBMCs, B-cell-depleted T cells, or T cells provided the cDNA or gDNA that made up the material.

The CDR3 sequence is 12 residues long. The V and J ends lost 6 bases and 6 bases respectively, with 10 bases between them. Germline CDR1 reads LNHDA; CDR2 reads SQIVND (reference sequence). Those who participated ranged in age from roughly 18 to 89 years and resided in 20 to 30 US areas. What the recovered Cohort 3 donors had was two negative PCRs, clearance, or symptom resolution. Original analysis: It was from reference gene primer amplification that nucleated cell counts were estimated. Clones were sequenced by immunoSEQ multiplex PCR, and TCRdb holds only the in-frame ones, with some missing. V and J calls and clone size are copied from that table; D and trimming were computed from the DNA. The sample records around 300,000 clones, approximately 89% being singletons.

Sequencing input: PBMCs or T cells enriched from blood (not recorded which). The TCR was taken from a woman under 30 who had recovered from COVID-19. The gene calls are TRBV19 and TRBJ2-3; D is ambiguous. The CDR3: CASSSGADTQYF. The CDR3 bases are TGTGCCAGTAGCTCGGGTGCGGATACGCAGTATTTT.